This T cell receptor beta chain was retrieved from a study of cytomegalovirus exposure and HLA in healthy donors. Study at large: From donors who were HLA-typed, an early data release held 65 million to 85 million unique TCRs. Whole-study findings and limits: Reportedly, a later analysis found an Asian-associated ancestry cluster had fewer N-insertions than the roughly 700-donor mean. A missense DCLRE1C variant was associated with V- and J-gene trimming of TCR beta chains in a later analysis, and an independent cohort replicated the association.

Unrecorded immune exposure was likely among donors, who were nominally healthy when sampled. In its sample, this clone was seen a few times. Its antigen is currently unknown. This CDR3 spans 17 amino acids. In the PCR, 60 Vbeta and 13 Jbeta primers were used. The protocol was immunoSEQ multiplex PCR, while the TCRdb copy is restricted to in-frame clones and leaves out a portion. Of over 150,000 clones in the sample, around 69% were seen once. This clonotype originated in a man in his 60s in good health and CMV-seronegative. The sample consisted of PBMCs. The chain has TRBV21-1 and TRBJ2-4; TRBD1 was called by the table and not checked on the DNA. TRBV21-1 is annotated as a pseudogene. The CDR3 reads CASSKNTEEAQGNIQYF. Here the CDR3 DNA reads TGTGCCAGCAGCAAAAATACCGAGGAGGCCCAGGGGAACATTCAGTACTTC.